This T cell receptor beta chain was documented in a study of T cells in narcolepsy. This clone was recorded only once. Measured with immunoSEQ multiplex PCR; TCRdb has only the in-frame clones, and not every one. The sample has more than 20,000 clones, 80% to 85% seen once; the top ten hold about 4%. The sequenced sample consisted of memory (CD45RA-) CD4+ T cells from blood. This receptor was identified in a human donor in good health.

The CDR3, as DNA: TGTGCCAGCAGCTCCGACAGGGGGGGATATGAGCAGTTCTTC. Its protein product is CASSSDRGGYEQFF. The chain combines TRBV11-2 with TRBJ2-1; 9 bases agree with TRBD1. V dropped 4 bases and J dropped 8; count of bases not matched to a gene: 6. The CDR3 is 14 amino acids. Germline CDR1 is SGHAT and CDR2 is FQNNGV.